The present T cell receptor (beta chain) was sequenced within a study of a mutant IDH1 vaccine in newly diagnosed glioma. CDR1 is LNHDA and CDR2 is SQIVND in the germline V gene (reference sequence). Germline trimming cut 10 bases from V and 6 bases from J; bases unmatched to any gene: 4. The CDR3 sequence is 12 residues long. Concerning this clone: Its antigen is currently unknown.

Produced via immunoSEQ multiplex PCR; TCRdb's table is partial and in-frame only. The table includes about 56,000 clones, about 86% detected once. Time point noted: week 35, safety follow-up. It was 300 ug of mutant IDH1 20-mer peptide that made up each vaccine dose, given with topical imiquimod. This clonotype was obtained from a man aged 35-49 years with glioma. This sample comprised PBMCs, obtained from a glioma patient whose treatment included an IDH1 peptide vaccine. The chain links TRBV19 to TRBJ2-2; TRBD1 agrees at 8 bases. The CDR3 loop reads CANRGVPGELFF. DNA for the CDR3: TGTGCCAACAGGGGGGTACCCGGGGAGCTGTTTTTT.